The clone carrying this T cell receptor beta chain was seen many times. Its antigen is as yet unknown. TCR beta CDR3 amplification used RNA transcripts. Second-round multiplex PCR came after first-round RT-PCR with HTBI primers. A single record per CDR3 protein comes from TCRdb applying MiXCR to the multiplex PCR reads. Here the sample spans some 400,000 distinct CDR3 sequences, roughly 18% being singletons. This sample is part of a study of Graves' ophthalmopathy and Graves' hyperthyroidism. Notes on the study in general: A model built from 13 signatures distinguished ophthalmopathy from stable hyperthyroidism with 85% to 90% sensitivity and 70% to 84% specificity.

The specimen was peripheral blood. The TCR sequence derives from a woman aged 18-29 years with Graves' ophthalmopathy.

In nucleotides, the CDR3 is TGCGCCAGCAGCCCGGTGGGGGATGAGCACACTGAAGCTTTCTTT. As protein: CASSPVGDEHTEAFF. The chain is built from TRBV5-1 and TRBJ1-1; perhaps TRBD1 as D (5 bases). V shed 4 bases and J shed 3 bases, with 16 bases lying between them. Germline V gene data show CDR1 as SGHRS and CDR2 as YFSETQ. CDR3 length: 15 residues.